Each of the 15 T cell receptor beta chains below was sequenced from the same sample in a study of T cells after yellow fever vaccination. Via MiXCR, TCRdb re-called the 5' RACE reads, giving one row per CDR3 protein. Found here are 100,000 to 150,000 distinct CDR3 sequences, about 7.8% of them singletons; the top ten hold roughly 2.8%. This sample comprised CD4+ T cells sorted from PBMCs, obtained approximately 40 days after the first yellow fever vaccination. Receptor source: a man aged 18 to 29 who received the YFV17D yellow fever vaccine.

The J gene is TRBJ1-5, the V gene TRBV7-2, with D possibly matching TRBD1 (6 bases). V shed 3 bases and J shed 6 bases, with 15 bases lying between them. Per germline, CDR1 SGHTA and CDR2 FQGNSA. There are 15 residues in the CDR3. The CDR3 bases are TGTGCCAGCAGCTTGGTGGCGGGGGCTGGTCAGCCCCAGCATTTT. Encoded protein: CASSLVAGAGQPQHF.

Many counts were recorded for this clonotype. V gene TRBV6-5 combines with J gene TRBJ2-7; the match to TRBD2 covers 9 bases. This CDR3 is built from 17 residues. V was clipped by 2 bases and J by 0 bases; unmatched bases: 8. Germline V gives CDR1 MNHEY, CDR2 SVGAGI. CDR3 protein: CASSYTQRGALSYEQYF. The CDR3 coding sequence is TGTGCCAGCAGTTACACCCAGCGGGGGGCCCTCTCCTACGAGCAGTACTTC.

This clonotype has just a few counts. The rearrangement links TRBV30 to TRBJ2-5, with a weak D call TRBD1 (5 bases). The ends were cut back, 3 bases at V and 1 base at J, with 9 bases in the middle. The CDR3 has 13 amino acids. The germline V gene has CDR1 GTSNPN and CDR2 SVGIG (reference sequence). The CDR3 loop reads CAWRGAFQETQYF. The DNA for the CDR3 is TGTGCCTGGAGAGGGGCCTTCCAAGAGACCCAGTACTTC.

This clonotype appeared a few times. The chain links TRBV7-2 to TRBJ1-2, with 9 bases that match TRBD1. CDR1 and CDR2 from the germline V gene are SGHTA and FQGNSA. There are 15 residues in the CDR3. J was trimmed by 7 bases and V by 1 base; bases with no gene match: 7. The CDR3: CASSLEARTGVGYTF. CDR3 nucleotides: TGTGCCAGCAGCTTAGAGGCCAGGACAGGGGTTGGCTACACCTTC.

J is TRBJ2-7 and V is TRBV28, with 7 bases lining up with TRBD1. The length of the CDR3 is 14 residues. Germline V gene sequence: CDR1 MDHEN, CDR2 SYDVKM. V was clipped by 3 bases and J by 4 bases; unmatched bases: 6. CDR3 in DNA: TGTGCCAGCAGTTTCGCGGACAGGCAGTACGAGCAGTACGTC. Its translation: CASSFADRQYEQYV.

This clonotype has at least ten counts. The V call is TRBV9, the J call TRBJ1-1; 9 bases are a match to TRBD1. Germline V gives CDR1 SGDLS, CDR2 YYNGEE. V shed 4 bases and J 4 bases; nucleotides not matched to a gene: 8. The CDR3 spans 15 residues. CDR3 residues: CASSLGQGRGTEAFF. As DNA, the CDR3 is TGTGCCAGCAGCCTTGGACAGGGGAGGGGCACTGAAGCTTTCTTT.

This clonotype was recorded many times. This sequence joins TRBV12-3 or TRBV12-4 and TRBJ1-5, with a possible D match to TRBD1 (5 bases). The CDR3 has 13 residues. V dropped 3 bases and J dropped 9 bases, with 12 bases sitting between them. The CDR3 reads CASSLVGAGPQHF. CDR3 nucleotides: TGTGCCAGCAGTTTGGTAGGGGCAGGGCCCCAGCATTTT.

This clonotype was seen ten or more times. The CDR3 sequence: CASSPQGDEQYF. CDR3 nucleotide sequence: TGTGCCAGCTCACCCCAGGGGGACGAGCAGTACTTC. The rearrangement joins TRBV18 to TRBJ2-7; 7 nucleotides line up with TRBD1. Germline CDR1 KGHSH, CDR2 LQKENI. Trimming cost V 3 bases and J 5 bases; bases outside gene matches: 1. This CDR3 has 12 residues.

This clonotype was seen a handful of times. The rearrangement uses TRBV18 and TRBJ2-3; 9 bases fit TRBD2. This CDR3 has 15 amino acids. Germline CDR1 KGHSH, CDR2 LQKENI. V lost 3 bases and J lost 2; bases outside the gene matches: 3. As DNA, the CDR3 is TGTGCCAGCTCACCCTCTAGCGGGGCCACAGATACGCAGTATTTT. This gives the protein CASSPSSGATDTQYF.

The table lists this clonotype with many counts. This sequence joins TRBV5-1 and TRBJ2-2; 9 bases are a match to TRBD1. Germline V gives CDR1 SGHRS, CDR2 YFSETQ. With V trimmed by 0 bases and J by 6 bases, 3 bases remained unmatched. This CDR3 spans 15 amino acids. The CDR3 nucleotides are TGCGCCAGCAGCTTGGACAGGGGGCGATCCGGGGAGCTGTTTTTT. This translates into CASSLDRGRSGELFF.

The sample holds many counts of this clonotype. The chain has TRBV27 and TRBJ1-1; tentatively, D is TRBD1 (5 bases). This CDR3 is 15 amino acids long. Germline loops: CDR1 MNHEY, CDR2 SMNVEV (reference sequence). The V and J ends lost 3 bases and 3 bases respectively, with 14 bases between them. The CDR3 nucleotides read TGTGCCAGCAGTTTGGGACGTGGGGTATACACTGAAGCTTTCTTT. As protein: CASSLGRGVYTEAFF.

This clonotype was seen repeatedly, ten times or more. The J gene is TRBJ2-7, the V gene TRBV6-2 or TRBV6-3; 10 bases fit TRBD1. Looked up from germline, CDR1 is MNHEY and CDR2 is SVGEGT. Trimming cost V 6 bases and J 5 bases; bases outside gene matches: 7. This CDR3 contains 14 residues. This chain's CDR3 is CASSRRTGGNEQYV. In nucleotides, the CDR3 is TGTGCCAGCAGCCGACGGACAGGGGGAAACGAGCAGTACGTC.

This clonotype was seen repeatedly, ten times or more. This sequence joins TRBV7-2 and TRBJ2-4; TRBD2 aligns across 7 bases. V gave up 1 base and J gave up 5 bases; unmatched junction bases: 11. The CDR3 length is 17 residues. Germline V gene sequence: CDR1 SGHTA, CDR2 FQGNSA. The CDR3 loop is CASSLGVNRDYQNIQYF. CDR3 in DNA: TGTGCCAGCAGCTTAGGCGTAAACCGGGACTACCAAAACATTCAGTACTTC.

In its sample, this clonotype was seen many times. The CDR3 bases are TGTGCCAGCAGTCCGATAGGGGCTAGCAATCAGCCCCAGCATTTT. Its translation: CASSPIGASNQPQHF. This chain links TRBV27 with TRBJ1-5; D perhaps matches TRBD1 (5 bases). This CDR3 is built from 15 residues. The V gene's germline CDR1 is MNHEY and CDR2 SMNVEV (reference sequence). Trimming shortened V by 5 bases and J by 0 bases, and 11 bases separated the two germline ends.

This clonotype was detected ten times or more. The chain carries TRBV20-1 and TRBJ2-7; D perhaps matches TRBD1 (5 bases). Trimming removed 5 bases at V and 2 bases at J, with 10 bases between. The germline CDR1 and CDR2 sequences are DFQATT and SNEGSKA (reference sequence). The CDR3 is 12 amino acids. The CDR3 region is CSAYTGPYEQYF. As DNA, the CDR3 is TGCAGTGCTTATACAGGTCCCTACGAGCAGTACTTC.